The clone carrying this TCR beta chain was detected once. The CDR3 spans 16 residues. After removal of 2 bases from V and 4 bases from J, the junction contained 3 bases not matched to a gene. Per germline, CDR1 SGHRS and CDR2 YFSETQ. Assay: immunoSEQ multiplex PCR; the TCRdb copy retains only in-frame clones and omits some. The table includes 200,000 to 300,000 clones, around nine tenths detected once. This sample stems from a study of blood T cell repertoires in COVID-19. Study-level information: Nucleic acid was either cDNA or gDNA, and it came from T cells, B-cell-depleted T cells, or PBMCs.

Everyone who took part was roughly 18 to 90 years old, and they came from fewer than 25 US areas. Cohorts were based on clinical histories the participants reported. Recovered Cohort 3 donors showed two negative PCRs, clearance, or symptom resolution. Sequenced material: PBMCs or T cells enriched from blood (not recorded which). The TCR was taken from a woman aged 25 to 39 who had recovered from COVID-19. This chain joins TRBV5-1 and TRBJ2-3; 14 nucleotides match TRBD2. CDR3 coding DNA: TGCGCCAGCAGCTTCGGACTAGCGGGAGGTTCAGATACGCAGTATTTT. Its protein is CASSFGLAGGSDTQYF.